These T cell receptor beta chains were read from a single sample in a study of shared clonotypes between healthy human individuals. Data came from immunoSEQ multiplex PCR; TCRdb stores just in-frame clones and leaves some out. The sample shows about 1.1 million clones, about 80% of them seen only once. Sequences were obtained from memory CD4+ T cells from PBMCs. The receptors come from a man between 18 and 35 years old in good health. Some clones in this sample may be carry-over from other donors' samples. The CDR3 runs from the conserved cysteine through the conserved F or W. Fields, in order: D gene, J gene, V gene, clone size, CDR3 protein, CDR3 DNA. D genes are given only for firm matches. Some rows have no size entry. The others give once, few or many, or a class for an expanded clone.

. | TRBJ2-5 | TRBV5-4 | . | CASSPRTDLRETQYF | TGTGCCAGCAGCCCACGGACTGACTTGCGGGAGACCCAGTACTTC
. | TRBJ1-1 | TRBV19 | . | CASQSRNTEAFF | TGTGCCAGTCAAAGCCGCAACACTGAAGCTTTCTTT
TRBD1 | TRBJ1-3 | TRBV30 | few | CAWSTGTGVFGNTIYF | TGTGCCTGGAGTACCGGGACAGGCGTTTTTGGAAACACCATATATTTT
TRBD1 | TRBJ2-2 | TRBV2 | . | CASSPAGTVNTGELFF | TGTGCCAGCAGTCCCGCTGGGACAGTTAACACCGGGGAGCTGTTTTTT
TRBD1 | TRBJ1-2 | TRBV28 | . | CASSPGQGAFGYTF | TGTGCCAGCAGTCCGGGACAGGGGGCCTTTGGCTACACCTTC
TRBD1 | TRBJ2-7 | TRBV4-2 | . | CASSQDTDRGLAGGFEQYF | TGTGCCAGCAGCCAAGATACGGACAGGGGGCTTGCGGGAGGGTTCGAGCAGTACTTC
. | TRBJ1-5 | TRBV19 | few | CATDDWGSTSGQYSQPQHF | TGTGCCACCGACGACTGGGGTAGTACGTCCGGACAGTACAGTCAGCCCCAGCATTTT
. | TRBJ2-1 | TRBV28 | . | CASFGAGWTRGGNEQFF | TGTGCCAGTTTCGGAGCAGGTTGGACTAGGGGGGGCAATGAGCAGTTCTTC
. | TRBJ2-7 | TRBV27 | . | CASSTPNLGGYEQYF | TGTGCCAGCAGTACCCCGAATCTCGGGGGCTACGAGCAGTACTTC
TRBD2 | TRBJ2-3 | TRBV9 | . | CASSPQGLVTDTQYF | TGTGCCAGCAGTCCTCAGGGACTAGTCACAGATACGCAGTATTTT
. | TRBJ1-1 | TRBV7-2 | . | CASSPGFKNTEAFF | TGTGCCAGCAGCCCCGGTTTTAAGAACACTGAAGCTTTCTTT
. | TRBJ2-7 | TRBV5-1 | . | CASRGGASRSSYEQYF | TGCGCCAGCAGAGGGGGGGCTAGCAGAAGCTCCTACGAGCAGTACTTC
TRBD1 | TRBJ2-7 | TRBV7-6 | . | CASSLAGTGAYEQYF | TGTGCCAGCAGCTTAGCCGGGACAGGGGCATACGAGCAGTACTTC
TRBD2 | TRBJ2-1 | TRBV6-6 | once | CASSYSIAGGPSEQFF | TGTGCCAGCAGTTACTCGATAGCGGGAGGTCCCAGTGAGCAGTTCTTC
. | TRBJ2-7 | TRBV20-1 | . | CSVPANEQYF | TGCAGTGTCCCCGCTAACGAGCAGTACTTC
TRBD1 | TRBJ2-5 | TRBV30 | . | CAWSLRGFRTQYF | TGTGCCTGGAGTCTCAGGGGGTTTCGGACCCAGTACTTC
. | TRBJ2-7 | TRBV6-5 | . | CASSQRTASYEQYF | TGTGCCAGCAGTCAAAGGACGGCTTCCTACGAGCAGTACTTC
TRBD1 | TRBJ2-7 | TRBV28 | once | CASSLQGATYEQYF | TGTGCCAGCAGTTTACAGGGGGCGACGTACGAGCAGTACTTC
TRBD1 | TRBJ1-1 | TRBV5-4 | few | CASSTDGTGNTEAFF | TGTGCCAGCAGCACCGACGGGACAGGGAACACTGAAGCTTTCTTT
. | TRBJ2-5 | TRBV30 | many | CAWTHPGLETQYF | TGTGCCTGGACCCACCCGGGCCTGGAAACCCAGTACTTC
. | TRBJ2-7 | TRBV10-2 | few | CASGGIWGNSYEQYF | TGCGCCAGCGGGGGAATTTGGGGAAACTCCTACGAGCAGTACTTC
. | TRBJ1-2 | TRBV5-6 | . | CASSFFGNYYGYTF | TGTGCCAGCAGCTTTTTCGGGAATTACTATGGCTACACCTTC
TRBD2 | TRBJ2-7 | TRBV7-8 | . | CASSLFGGGSSYEQYF | TGTGCCAGCAGCTTATTCGGGGGAGGGAGCTCCTACGAGCAGTACTTC